A single sample gave rise to the 30 T cell receptor beta chains below, sequenced in a study of blood T cell repertoires in COVID-19. Measured with immunoSEQ multiplex PCR; TCRdb has only the in-frame clones, and not every one. The sample includes 470,000 or so clones, approximately 83% of them seen just once. The specimen sequenced was peripheral blood. The receptors stem from a human donor in a cohort sampled during active COVID-19.

The CDR3 bases are TGTGCCAGCAGTTTCCCGGGGGGGACCGGTGGCTACACCTTC. Its protein is CASSFPGGTGGYTF. The genes are TRBV28 and TRBJ1-2, with D tentatively TRBD1 (5 bases). Trimming pared 3 bases from V and 7 bases from J, leaving 15 bases between. Germline V CDR1 and CDR2: MDHEN, SYDVKM. The CDR3 length is 14 residues.

The chain couples TRBV7-2 to TRBJ1-5; possibly TRBD1 for D (6 bases). V was clipped by 5 bases and J by 7 bases, with 18 bases between them. The CDR3 is made up of 15 amino acids. CDR1 SGHTA and CDR2 FQGNSA come from the germline V gene. This chain's CDR3 is CASSPLAGVGQPQHF. The CDR3 DNA reads as TGTGCCAGCAGCCCGCTTGCAGGGGTCGGGCAGCCCCAGCATTTT. The full variable domain, its missing parts supplied by reference TRBV7-2 and TRBJ1-5, is GAGVSQSPSNKVTEKGKDVELRCDPISGHTALYWYRQSLGQGLEFLIYFQGNSAPDKSGLPSDRFSAERTGGSVSTLTIQRTQQEDSAVYLCASSPLAGVGQPQHFGDGTRLSIL.

This sequence joins TRBV12-3 or TRBV12-4 and TRBJ1-2; D not certain. V shed 7 bases and J shed 10 bases, with 16 bases lying between them. The CDR3 has 12 residues. The CDR3 is CASNLNAGNYTF. As DNA, the CDR3 is TGTGCCAGCAACCTAAATGCGGGGAACTACACCTTC.

V is TRBV29-1 and J is TRBJ2-2; D might be TRBD1 (6 bases). CDR1 SQVTM and CDR2 ANQGSEA come from the germline V gene. V was trimmed by 6 bases and J by 5 bases, leaving 13 bases between them. The CDR3 sequence is 13 residues long. CDR3 sequence: CSVHTGFTGELFF. The CDR3 DNA reads TGCAGCGTCCATACAGGGTTTACCGGGGAGCTGTTTTTT.

This clone is a singleton in its sample. V gene TRBV5-1 combines with J gene TRBJ2-1; D is undetermined. Germline lookup yields CDR1 SGHRS and CDR2 YFSETQ. This CDR3 has 14 amino acids. V was clipped by 4 bases and J by 6 bases, with 14 bases between them. CDR3 sequence reads: CASSLDDLRNEQFF. CDR3 DNA sequence: TGCGCCAGCAGCCTGGACGATTTGCGCAATGAGCAGTTCTTC.

The chain employs TRBV11-2 and TRBJ2-2, with a weak D call TRBD2 (6 bases). V was pared by 0 bases and J by 4 bases, with 24 bases between. Germline V CDR1 and CDR2: SGHAT, FQNNGV. This CDR3 region has 20 residues. The CDR3 DNA sequence: TGTGCCAGCAGCTTAGACCCCTCTCTGGCGGGGAGGCCGGGCACCGGGGAGCTGTTTTTT. Translation gives CASSLDPSLAGRPGTGELFF.

The chain has TRBV4-3 and TRBJ2-4; D unresolved. The CDR3 loop spans 15 amino acids. Germline V CDR1 and CDR2: LGHNA, YSLEER. V lost 0 bases, J lost 0 bases, and 6 bases lay in between. As DNA, the CDR3 is TGCGCCAGCAGCCAAGATCCCGGAGCCAAAAACATTCAGTACTTC. As protein: CASSQDPGAKNIQYF.

V is TRBV3-1 (or the pseudogene TRBV3-2) and J is TRBJ2-1; D is unclear. The V and J ends lost 4 bases and 8 bases respectively, with 12 bases between them. The CDR3 spans 13 residues. Germline V gene data show CDR1 as LGHDT and CDR2 as YNNKEL (reference sequence). The CDR3 here is CASSLEPTDEQFF. For the CDR3, the DNA is TGTGCCAGCAGCCTCGAGCCCACGGATGAGCAGTTCTTC.

Comment on this clone: This same CDR3 is encoded by further DNA sequences in the sample. The rearrangement links TRBV5-6 to TRBJ2-7; tentative D call: TRBD2 (5 bases). The germline V and J ends were trimmed by 1 base and 3 bases, with 11 bases remaining between them. Germline assignment: CDR1 SGHDT and CDR2 YYEEEE. The CDR3 runs 14 residues. The CDR3 DNA sequence: TGTGCCAGCAGCTTGCGGCTAGGAGGCTACGAGCAGTACTTC. Amino acid sequence: CASSLRLGGYEQYF.

V gene TRBV5-1 combines with J gene TRBJ2-5; the match to TRBD2 covers 14 bases. The length of the CDR3 is 16 residues. The ends lost 0 bases at V and 2 bases at J; junction bases unmatched: 0. Germline V CDR1 and CDR2: SGHRS, YFSETQ. The CDR3 DNA follows: TGCGCCAGCAGCTTGGGGACTAGCGGGGGGCAAGAGACCCAGTACTTC. Translated, it gives CASSLGTSGGQETQYF.

V is TRBV2 and J is TRBJ1-2; maybe TRBD1 (6 bases). The germline V gene has CDR1 SNHLY and CDR2 FYNNEI. The V end lost 2 bases, the J end lost 3 bases, and 10 bases lay between the germline ends. CDR3 length: 14 amino acids. CDR3 region: CASSETRQDYGYTF. As DNA, the CDR3 is TGTGCCAGCAGTGAAACTAGACAGGACTATGGCTACACCTTC.

The genes are TRBV10-3 and TRBJ2-7, with 9 bases identical to TRBD2. The CDR3 is made up of 16 amino acids. Trimming at V came to 3 bases and at J to 1 base, leaving 7 bases not matched to a gene. Germline V gene data show CDR1 as ENHRY and CDR2 as SYGVKD. CDR3 residues: CAISDHSGSGSYEQYF. Written as DNA, the CDR3 is TGTGCCATCAGTGATCATAGCGGGAGTGGATCCTACGAGCAGTACTTC.

CDR3: CASTLSGTSGVGGELFF. In nucleotides, the CDR3 is TGTGCCAGCACCCTCTCCGGGACTAGCGGGGTGGGAGGGGAGCTGTTTTTT. This rearrangement joins TRBV27 to TRBJ2-2; 13 bases map to TRBD2. The CDR3 consists of 17 residues. Losses at the gene ends were 7 bases for V and 8 bases for J; bases not matched to a gene: 13. Germline CDR1 and CDR2: MNHEY and SMNVEV (reference sequence).

This clone was seen only a few times. Written as DNA, the CDR3 is TGTGCCAGCTCACCCGGGGGAGCCTCCTACGAGCAGTACTTC. It encodes CASSPGGASYEQYF. The chain recombines TRBV18 with TRBJ2-7, with D tentatively TRBD2 (6 bases). This CDR3 contains 14 residues. Per the germline V gene, CDR1 is KGHSH and CDR2 is LQKENI. V lost 3 bases and J 0 bases, leaving 9 bases between the germline ends.

V gene TRBV19 combines with J gene TRBJ2-4; 7 nucleotides match TRBD2. Germline V lookup: CDR1 LNHDA, CDR2 SQIVND (reference sequence). The CDR3 runs 15 residues. V was clipped by 2 bases and J by 0 bases; unmatched bases: 1. The CDR3 nucleotides read TGTGCCAGTAGTATATCTAGCGGAGCCAAAAACATTCAGTACTTC. Encoded protein: CASSISSGAKNIQYF.

This clone showed up just a few times. V and J are TRBV28 and TRBJ1-5, with 7 nucleotides matching TRBD1. The CDR3 length is 16 residues. Germline lookup yields CDR1 MDHEN and CDR2 SYDVKM. The V segment lost 5 bases and the J segment 1 base; nucleotides outside the gene matches: 8. The CDR3 here is CASSRDSLGSNQPQHF. The CDR3, as DNA: TGTGCCAGCAGTAGGGACAGCTTGGGGAGCAATCAGCCCCAGCATTTT.

The rearrangement links TRBV5-1 to TRBJ2-7, with 9 nucleotides matching TRBD1. Looked up from germline, CDR1 is SGHRS and CDR2 is YFSETQ. The CDR3 totals 16 residues. J was trimmed by 2 bases and V by 3 bases; bases with no gene match: 9. CDR3 coding DNA: TGCGCCAGCAGCTGGGGATCTACAGGGGGCACCTACGAGCAGTACTTC. Translated, it gives CASSWGSTGGTYEQYF.

The chain has TRBV12-5 and TRBJ2-1, with 8 bases lining up with TRBD1. V lost 8 bases, J lost 7 bases, and 7 bases stayed unmatched. Germline assignment: CDR1 LGHNT and CDR2 FRNRAP. The CDR3 extends over 13 amino acids. CDR3 in DNA: TGTGCTAGTAAGGGACAGGTGAAGAATGAGCAGTTCTTC. This sequence encodes CASKGQVKNEQFF.

The chain couples TRBV19 to TRBJ1-5; D remains unclear. CDR1 is LNHDA, CDR2 SQIVND, per germline (reference sequence). V lost 7 bases to trimming and J lost 0 bases, with 19 bases between them. The CDR3 has 17 amino acids. Written as DNA, the CDR3 is TGTGCCAGTAAGCGCGGGCAGATTCCCTATAGCAATCAGCCCCAGCATTTT. The encoded protein is CASKRGQIPYSNQPQHF.

V and J are TRBV27 and TRBJ1-2; possible D gene TRBD1, 6 bases. There are 16 residues in the CDR3. Germline V gene data show CDR1 as MNHEY and CDR2 as SMNVEV (reference sequence). Trimming removed 3 bases at V and 6 bases at J, with 20 bases between. The CDR3 loop is CASSFTPQGLPDGYTF. The CDR3, as DNA: TGTGCCAGCAGTTTTACCCCACAGGGTCTCCCGGATGGCTACACCTTC.

This clone was observed a handful of times. This rearrangement joins TRBV30 to TRBJ1-6; no clear D gene. Per germline, CDR1 GTSNPN and CDR2 SVGIG (reference sequence). Trimming cost V 3 bases and J 7 bases, with 13 bases left between them. The CDR3 is 14 residues long. CDR3 in amino acids: CAWRGEVGNSPLHF. The DNA of the CDR3 is TGTGCCTGGAGGGGTGAGGTTGGGAATTCACCCCTCCACTTT.

The V gene is TRBV24-1, the J gene TRBJ2-1; 10 bases map to TRBD2. The CDR3 contains 16 residues. Germline CDR1 reads KGHDR; CDR2 reads SFDVKD. V lost 2 bases and J lost 3; bases outside the gene matches: 3. The CDR3 spells CATSDWTSGNYNEQFF. The DNA of the CDR3 is TGTGCCACCAGTGATTGGACTAGCGGAAACTACAATGAGCAGTTCTTC.

This chain uses TRBV6-6 with TRBJ1-2; D might be TRBD1 (6 bases). The V and J ends lost 7 bases and 4 bases respectively, with 16 bases between them. The CDR3 has 14 amino acids. CDR1 and CDR2 (germline): MNHNY, SVGAGI (reference sequence). DNA of the CDR3: TGTGCCAGCACCCCCGGACAGACCTCCTATGGCTACACCTTC. This translates into CASTPGQTSYGYTF.

The chain joins TRBV2 to TRBJ1-1; no clear D. Trimming stripped 7 bases from V and 0 bases from J, with 12 bases between. The CDR3 sequence is 14 residues long. Germline values: CDR1 SNHLY, CDR2 FYNNEI. The CDR3 bases are TGTGCCAGCACCACCCGGCGGTTGAACACTGAAGCTTTCTTT. Translated, it gives CASTTRRLNTEAFF. Complete variable domain (other parts from reference TRBV2 and TRBJ1-1): EPEVTQTPSHQVTQMGQEVILRCVPISNHLYFYWYRQILGQKVEFLVSFYNNEISEKSEIFDDQFSVERPDGSNFTLKIRSTKLEDSAMYFCASTTRRLNTEAFFGQGTRLTVV.

V is TRBV6-2 or TRBV6-3 and J is TRBJ1-3; D might be TRBD1 (6 bases). This CDR3 contains 16 residues. V shed 6 bases and J shed 0 bases, with 15 bases lying between them. Germline V gene sequence: CDR1 MNHEY, CDR2 SVGEGT. DNA of the CDR3: TGTGCCAGCAGCCGCCCCACAGGGAGCTCTGGAAACACCATATATTTT. Translated, it gives CASSRPTGSSGNTIYF.

This sequence joins TRBV29-1 and TRBJ1-2, with D uncertain. Germline V gives CDR1 SQVTM, CDR2 ANQGSEA. Trimming stripped 6 bases from V and 4 bases from J, with 12 bases between. CDR3 length equals 12 residues. CDR3: CSVATPLYGYTF. The CDR3 coding sequence is TGCAGCGTCGCGACACCTCTCTATGGCTACACCTTC. The full variable domain, completed using reference TRBV29-1 and TRBJ1-2, is SAVISQKPSRDICQRGTSLTIQCQVDSQVTMMFWYRQQPGQSLTLIATANQGSEATYESGFVIDKFPISRPNLTFSTLTVSNMSPEDSSIYLCSVATPLYGYTFGSGTRLTVV.

The table lists this clone with a count of one. V usage is TRBV7-9 and J usage is TRBJ1-2; TRBD1 matches 8 bases. CDR1 and CDR2 (germline): SEHNR, FQNEAQ (reference sequence). Trimming cost V 6 bases and J 6 bases; bases outside gene matches: 18. The CDR3 has 17 amino acids. CDR3 loop: CASSELRDRPIVDGYTF. The DNA of the CDR3 is TGTGCCAGCAGTGAACTCCGGGACAGGCCTATAGTAGATGGCTACACCTTC.

A single count supports this clone. This chain connects TRBV5-1 to TRBJ2-5; D is undetermined. The V end was cut by 5 bases, the J end by 4 bases, with 9 bases between. The V gene's germline CDR1 is SGHRS and CDR2 YFSETQ. The length of the CDR3 is 12 residues. CDR3 bases: TGCGCCAGCAGAGTTTCACTAGAGACCCAGTACTTC. Amino acids: CASRVSLETQYF.

The rearrangement joins TRBV29-1 to TRBJ1-1; TRBD1 might be the D (5 bases). Germline CDR1 is SQVTM and CDR2 is ANQGSEA. The V end lost 2 bases, the J end lost 1 base, and 11 bases lay between the germline ends. CDR3 size: 14 residues. The CDR3 is CSVEQDIENTEAFF. DNA for the CDR3: TGCAGCGTTGAACAGGACATTGAGAACACTGAAGCTTTCTTT.

On this clone: Distinct nucleotide sequences in the sample also encode this CDR3. The chain has TRBV9 and TRBJ2-1, with TRBD2 matching 8 bases. The CDR3 runs 15 residues. Germline CDR1 and CDR2: SGDLS and YYNGEE. After removal of 1 base from V and 1 base from J, the junction contained 1 base not matched to a gene. CDR3 residues: CASSVTSGSYNEQFF. DNA for the CDR3: TGTGCCAGCAGCGTAACTAGCGGATCCTACAATGAGCAGTTCTTC.